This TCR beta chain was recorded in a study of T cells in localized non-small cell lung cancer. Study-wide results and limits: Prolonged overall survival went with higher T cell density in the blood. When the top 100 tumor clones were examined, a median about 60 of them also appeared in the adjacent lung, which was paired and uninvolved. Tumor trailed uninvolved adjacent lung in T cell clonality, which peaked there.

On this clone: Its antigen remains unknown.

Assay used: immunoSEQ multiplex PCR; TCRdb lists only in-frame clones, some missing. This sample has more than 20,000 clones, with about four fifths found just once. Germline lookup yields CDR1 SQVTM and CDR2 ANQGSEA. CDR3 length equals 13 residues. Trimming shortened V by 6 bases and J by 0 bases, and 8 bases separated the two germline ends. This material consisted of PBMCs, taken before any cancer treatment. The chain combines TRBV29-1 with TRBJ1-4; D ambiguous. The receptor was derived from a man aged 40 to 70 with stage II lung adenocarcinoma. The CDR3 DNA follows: TGCAGCGTCCGCGATTCAACTAATGAAAAACTGTTTTTT. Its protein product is CSVRDSTNEKLFF.